This entry lists 10 T cell receptor beta chains sequenced from one sample in a study of blood T cells in healthy people across ages. Sample-barcoded 5' priming and a J-beta primer mix drove a second PCR of 7 to 11 cycles. MiXCR was run by TCRdb on the 5' RACE reads, yielding one entry per CDR3 protein. Among hundreds of thousands of distinct CDR3 sequences listed, approximately 50% were seen once. The sequenced material came from blood. All receptors come from a man between 60 and 75 years old in good health.

This clonotype was detected once. The V call is TRBV20-1, the J call TRBJ2-7; the D gene is possibly TRBD2 (7 bases). The CDR3 is 16 amino acids. Germline loops: CDR1 DFQATT, CDR2 SNEGSKA (reference sequence). The V gene lost 6 bases and the J gene lost 0 bases, with 21 bases spanning the gap. The CDR3 loop reads CSAQRGGGSDSYEQYF. CDR3 nucleotides: TGCAGTGCACAGAGGGGGGGGGGATCCGACTCCTACGAGCAGTACTTC.

Details on this clonotype: A clone one base away is much larger, so this may be a read error. The chain recombines TRBV27 with TRBJ2-6; no reliable D call. CDR3 length: 14 residues. V was pared by 11 bases and J by 1 base, with 12 bases between. Germline V lookup: CDR1 MNHEY, CDR2 SMNVEV (reference sequence). The CDR3 coding sequence is TGTGCCTGTGGAGACTGGTCTGGGGCCAACGTCCTGACTTTC. Its protein product is CACGDWSGANVLTF.

Turning to this clonotype: This clone may be a read error of a much larger clone one base away. The chain links TRBV7-2 to TRBJ2-1; TRBD2 aligns across 10 bases. This CDR3 contains 15 residues. Germline-derived CDR1 and CDR2 are SGHTA and FQGNSA. V dropped 2 bases and J dropped 13; count of bases not matched to a gene: 11. DNA for the CDR3: TGTGCCAGCAGCTTAACTAGCGGGGCCCAGGGGACCCAGTTCTTC. Its translation is CASSLTSGAQGTQFF.

The V gene is TRBV7-6, the J gene TRBJ2-3, with D maybe TRBD2 (6 bases). This CDR3 comprises 15 residues. In germline, CDR1 is SGHVS, CDR2 FNYEAQ. V lost 5 bases and J 0 bases, leaving 12 bases between the germline ends. CDR3 DNA: TGTGCCAGCAGCCTAGGACTAAAAAGCACAGATACGCAGTATTTT. Its translation: CASSLGLKSTDTQYF.

The chain employs TRBV12-3 or TRBV12-4 and TRBJ2-5, with TRBD2 matching over 8 bases. The end of the DNA aligns better with TRBJ2-7, so the J call may be wrong. This CDR3 is built from 16 residues. The CDR3 bases are TGTGCCAGCAGTTCCGATCCGGGACTAGGCGCTTACGAGCAGTACTTC. It encodes CASSSDPGLGAYEQYF.

The V call is TRBV20-1, the J call TRBJ2-4; 9 nucleotides line up with TRBD1. The J call could be wrong; TRBJ2-7 is a better fit for the DNA end. The CDR3 contains 13 residues. The germline gives CDR1 DFQATT, CDR2 SNEGSKA (reference sequence). This CDR3 is CSAARTGAAEQYF. The DNA of the CDR3 is TGCAGTGCGGCCAGGACAGGGGCGGCCGAGCAGTACTTC.

The chain carries TRBV7-9 and TRBJ1-1, with a possible D match to TRBD1 (5 bases). CDR1 and CDR2 (germline): SEHNR, FQNEAQ (reference sequence). The CDR3 runs to 15 residues. V lost 2 bases, J lost 6 bases, and 16 bases lay in between. CDR3: CASSLRSGSAAEAFF. CDR3 bases: TGTGCCAGCAGCTTACGGTCAGGGAGCGCGGCTGAAGCTTTCTTT.

The chain has TRBV12-3 or TRBV12-4 and TRBJ2-5; D is unresolved. The V and J ends lost 6 bases and 5 bases respectively, with 16 bases between them. The CDR3 loop spans 14 amino acids. Written as DNA, the CDR3 is TGTGCCAGCAGACCTCAGACGGCGATCGAGACCCAGTACTTC. Amino acids: CASRPQTAIETQYF.

This clonotype was recorded at least ten times. Being one base from a much bigger clone, this may be a read error. V gene TRBV28 combines with J gene TRBJ1-1, with a weak D call TRBD1 (6 bases). V was clipped by 5 bases and J by 4 bases, with 14 bases between them. The germline CDR1 and CDR2 sequences are MDHEN and SYDVKM. CDR3 length equals 14 residues. The CDR3 loop is CASSARRGGTEAFF. CDR3 nucleotide sequence: TGTGCCAGCAGTGCACGCAGGGGTGGCACTGAAGCTTTCTTT.

The rearrangement uses TRBV7-2 and TRBJ2-7; D gene uncertain. V was pared by 4 bases and J by 0 bases, with 10 bases between. CDR1 and CDR2 (germline): SGHTA, FQGNSA. The length of the CDR3 is 14 residues. The CDR3 protein is CASSSRVLSYEQYF. The CDR3 DNA reads TGTGCCAGCAGCTCCCGGGTCCTCTCCTACGAGCAGTACTTC.